This TCR beta chain was identified in a study of blood T cells in healthy people across ages. The CDR3 is 11 amino acids. Trimming stripped 2 bases from V and 7 bases from J, with 5 bases between. Germline V CDR1 and CDR2: MNHNY, SVGAGI (reference sequence). Combining a sample-barcoded 5' primer with a J-beta primer mix, a second PCR ran for about 7 to 11 cycles. A template-switch adaptor with 12 random nucleotides tagged each cDNA molecule. Each sample yielded at least 2.5 million CDR3-containing paired-end reads. TCRdb independently ran MiXCR on the 5' RACE reads; one entry per CDR3 protein. Counted here are 1.6 million or so distinct CDR3 sequences, around 36% occurring once; the ten biggest clones make up approximately 10%. There are many counts of this clonotype.

The source material was blood. V usage is TRBV6-6 and J usage is TRBJ1-2; D not resolved. This clonotype was obtained from a woman in her thirties in good health. CDR3 in amino acids: CASSYASGYTF. The CDR3 DNA reads TGTGCCAGCAGTTACGCCTCTGGCTACACCTTC.